This TCR beta chain was obtained from a study of blood T cell repertoires in COVID-19. Assay: immunoSEQ multiplex PCR; the TCRdb copy retains only in-frame clones and omits some. The sample holds some 82,000 clones, roughly 91% seen once. The germline CDR1 and CDR2 sequences are MNHEY and SVGAGI. The CDR3 length is 13 residues. Trimming left V 7 bases short and J 2 bases short, with 9 bases between. This chain connects TRBV6-5 to TRBJ1-5; D is uncertain. The source is a woman between 50 and 59 years old in a cohort sampled during active COVID-19. Sequencing was performed on peripheral blood. The CDR3 region is CASKSGGNQPQHF. The CDR3 coding sequence is TGTGCCAGCAAGTCCGGTGGCAATCAGCCCCAGCATTTT.